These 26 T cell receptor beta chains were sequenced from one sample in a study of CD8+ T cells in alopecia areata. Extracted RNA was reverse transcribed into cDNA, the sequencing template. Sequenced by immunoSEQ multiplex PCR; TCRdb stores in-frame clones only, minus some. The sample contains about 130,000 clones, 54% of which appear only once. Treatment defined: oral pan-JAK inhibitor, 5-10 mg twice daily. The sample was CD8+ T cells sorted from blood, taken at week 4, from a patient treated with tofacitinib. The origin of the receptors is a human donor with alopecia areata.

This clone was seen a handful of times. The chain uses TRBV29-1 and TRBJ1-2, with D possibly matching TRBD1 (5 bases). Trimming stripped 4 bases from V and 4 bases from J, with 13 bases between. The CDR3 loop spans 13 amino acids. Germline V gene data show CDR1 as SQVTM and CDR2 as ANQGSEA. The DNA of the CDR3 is TGCAGCGTTGGAAAGGGACGGCTCTATGGCTACACCTTC. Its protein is CSVGKGRLYGYTF.

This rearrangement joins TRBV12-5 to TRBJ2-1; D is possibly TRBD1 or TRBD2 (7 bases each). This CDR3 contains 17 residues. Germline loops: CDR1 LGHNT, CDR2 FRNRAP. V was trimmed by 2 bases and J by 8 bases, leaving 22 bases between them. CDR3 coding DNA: TGTGCTAGTGGTTTGCCCCGGGAGGCAGGGGGAAAGTATGAGCAGTTCTTC. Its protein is CASGLPREAGGKYEQFF.

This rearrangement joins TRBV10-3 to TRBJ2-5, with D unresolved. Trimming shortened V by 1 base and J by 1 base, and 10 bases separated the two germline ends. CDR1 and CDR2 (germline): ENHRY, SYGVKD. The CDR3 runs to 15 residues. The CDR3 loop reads CAISEFPDSQETQYF. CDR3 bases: TGTGCCATCAGTGAGTTTCCAGATTCCCAAGAGACCCAGTACTTC.

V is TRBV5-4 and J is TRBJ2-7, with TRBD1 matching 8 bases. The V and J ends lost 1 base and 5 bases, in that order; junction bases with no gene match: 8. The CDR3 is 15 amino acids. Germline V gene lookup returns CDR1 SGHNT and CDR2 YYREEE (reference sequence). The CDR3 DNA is TGTGCCAGCAGCTTGCTCGGACAGGGCAAACACGAGCAGTACTTC. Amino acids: CASSLLGQGKHEQYF.

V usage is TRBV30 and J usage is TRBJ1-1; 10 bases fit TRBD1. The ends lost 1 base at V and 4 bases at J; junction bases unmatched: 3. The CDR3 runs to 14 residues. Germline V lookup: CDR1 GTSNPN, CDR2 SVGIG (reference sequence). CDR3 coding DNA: TGTGCCTGGAGTGCGGACAGGGGGGTCACTGAAGCTTTCTTT. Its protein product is CAWSADRGVTEAFF.

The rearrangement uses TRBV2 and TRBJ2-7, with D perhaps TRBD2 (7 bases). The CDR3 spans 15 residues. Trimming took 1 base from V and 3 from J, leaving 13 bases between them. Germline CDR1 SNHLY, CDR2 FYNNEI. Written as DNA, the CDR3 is TGTGCCAGCAGTGAAGACAGGGAGGGGGTCTACGAGCAGTACTTC. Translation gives CASSEDREGVYEQYF.

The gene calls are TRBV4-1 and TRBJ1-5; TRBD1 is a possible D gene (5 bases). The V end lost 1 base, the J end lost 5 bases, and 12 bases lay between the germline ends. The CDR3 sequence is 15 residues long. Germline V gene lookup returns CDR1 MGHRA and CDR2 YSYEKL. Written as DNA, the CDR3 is TGCGCCAGCAGCCAAGGCCTGAGAGGGGATCAGCCCCAGCATTTT. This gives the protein CASSQGLRGDQPQHF.

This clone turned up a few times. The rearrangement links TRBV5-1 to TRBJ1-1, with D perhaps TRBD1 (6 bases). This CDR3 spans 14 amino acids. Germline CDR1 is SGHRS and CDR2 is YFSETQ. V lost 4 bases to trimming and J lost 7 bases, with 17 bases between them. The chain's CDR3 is CASSAYRDQIEAFF. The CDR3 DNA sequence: TGCGCCAGCAGCGCATACAGGGACCAGATTGAAGCTTTCTTT.

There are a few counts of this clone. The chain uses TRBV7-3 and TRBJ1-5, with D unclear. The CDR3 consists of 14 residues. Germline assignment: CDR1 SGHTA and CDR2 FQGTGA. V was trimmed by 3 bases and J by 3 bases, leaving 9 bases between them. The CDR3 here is CASSLDGFNQPQHF. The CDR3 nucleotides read TGTGCCAGCAGCTTGGACGGTTTCAATCAGCCCCAGCATTTT.

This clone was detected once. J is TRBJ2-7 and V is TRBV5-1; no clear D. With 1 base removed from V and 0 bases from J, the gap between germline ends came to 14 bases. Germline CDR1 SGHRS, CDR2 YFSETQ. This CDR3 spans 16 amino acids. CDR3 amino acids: CASSLYSQAASYEQYF. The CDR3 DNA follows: TGCGCCAGCAGCTTGTACTCCCAGGCTGCCTCCTACGAGCAGTACTTC.

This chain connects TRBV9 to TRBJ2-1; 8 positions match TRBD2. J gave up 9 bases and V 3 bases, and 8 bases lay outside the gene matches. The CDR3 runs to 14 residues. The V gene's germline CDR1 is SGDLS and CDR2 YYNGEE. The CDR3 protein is CASSEGLAGAEQFF. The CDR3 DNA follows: TGTGCCAGCAGCGAAGGACTAGCTGGCGCTGAGCAGTTCTTC.

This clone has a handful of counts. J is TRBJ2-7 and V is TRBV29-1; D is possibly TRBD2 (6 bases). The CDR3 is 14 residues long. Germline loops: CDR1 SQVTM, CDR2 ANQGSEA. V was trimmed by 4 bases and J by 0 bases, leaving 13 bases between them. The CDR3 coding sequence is TGCAGCGTTGTCGGGGGAGATAGCTCCTACGAGCAGTACTTC. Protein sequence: CSVVGGDSSYEQYF.

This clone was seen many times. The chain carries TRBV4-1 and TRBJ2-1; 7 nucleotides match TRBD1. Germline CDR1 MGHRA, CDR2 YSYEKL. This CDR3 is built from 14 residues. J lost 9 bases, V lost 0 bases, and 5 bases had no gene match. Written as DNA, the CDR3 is TGCGCCAGCAGCCAAGATGTGGGGGACAGTGAGCAGTTCTTC. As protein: CASSQDVGDSEQFF.

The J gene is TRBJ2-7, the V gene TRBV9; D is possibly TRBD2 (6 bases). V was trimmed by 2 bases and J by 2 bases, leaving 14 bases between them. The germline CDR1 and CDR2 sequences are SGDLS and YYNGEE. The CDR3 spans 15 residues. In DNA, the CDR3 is TGTGCCAGCAGCGTTGGGGACTCTAGGACCTACGAGCAGTACTTC. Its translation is CASSVGDSRTYEQYF.

The CDR3 is CASNPQGGDSQHF. In DNA, the CDR3 is TGTGCCAGCAATCCACAGGGGGGGGACTCCCAGCATTTT. The chain combines TRBV6-6 with TRBJ1-5; TRBD1 matches 8 bases. This CDR3 has 13 residues. The V gene's germline CDR1 is MNHNY and CDR2 SVGAGI (reference sequence). Losses at the gene ends were 7 bases for V and 11 bases for J; bases not matched to a gene: 10.

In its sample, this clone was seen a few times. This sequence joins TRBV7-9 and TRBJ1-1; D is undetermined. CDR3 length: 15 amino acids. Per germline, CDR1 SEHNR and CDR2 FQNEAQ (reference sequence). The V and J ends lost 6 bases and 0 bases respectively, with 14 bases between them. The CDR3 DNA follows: TGTGCCAGCAGACCCCGGCGGAAGATGAACACTGAAGCTTTCTTT. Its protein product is CASRPRRKMNTEAFF.

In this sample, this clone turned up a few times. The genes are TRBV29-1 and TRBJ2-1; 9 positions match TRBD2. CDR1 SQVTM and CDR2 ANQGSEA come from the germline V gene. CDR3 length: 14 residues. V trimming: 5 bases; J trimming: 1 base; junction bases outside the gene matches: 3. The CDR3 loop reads CSVLAGVSYNEQFF. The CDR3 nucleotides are TGCAGCGTTTTAGCGGGGGTTTCCTACAATGAGCAGTTCTTC.

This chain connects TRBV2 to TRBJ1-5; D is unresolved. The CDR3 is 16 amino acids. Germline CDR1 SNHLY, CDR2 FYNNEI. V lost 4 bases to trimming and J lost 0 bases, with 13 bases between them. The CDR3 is CASSVSDGDSNQPQHF. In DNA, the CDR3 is TGTGCCAGCAGTGTTTCGGATGGAGATAGCAATCAGCCCCAGCATTTT.

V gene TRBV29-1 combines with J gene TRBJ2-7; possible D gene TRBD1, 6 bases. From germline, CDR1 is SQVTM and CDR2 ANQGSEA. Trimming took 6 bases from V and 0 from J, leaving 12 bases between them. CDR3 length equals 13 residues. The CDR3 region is CSVRGGFSYEQYF. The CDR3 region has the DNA TGCAGCGTGCGAGGGGGATTCTCCTACGAGCAGTACTTC.

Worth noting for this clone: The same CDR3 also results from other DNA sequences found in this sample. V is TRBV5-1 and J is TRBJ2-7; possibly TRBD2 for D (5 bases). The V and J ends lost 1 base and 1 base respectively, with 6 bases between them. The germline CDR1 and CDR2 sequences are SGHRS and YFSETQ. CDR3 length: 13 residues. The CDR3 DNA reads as TGCGCCAGCAGCTTGACGGGGTCCTACGAGCAGTACTTC. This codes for CASSLTGSYEQYF.

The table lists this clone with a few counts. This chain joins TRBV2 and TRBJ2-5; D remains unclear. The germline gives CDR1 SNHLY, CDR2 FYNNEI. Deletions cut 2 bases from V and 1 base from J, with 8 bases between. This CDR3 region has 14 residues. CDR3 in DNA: TGTGCCAGCAGTGAACCGGACGGCCAAGAGACCCAGTACTTC. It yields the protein CASSEPDGQETQYF.

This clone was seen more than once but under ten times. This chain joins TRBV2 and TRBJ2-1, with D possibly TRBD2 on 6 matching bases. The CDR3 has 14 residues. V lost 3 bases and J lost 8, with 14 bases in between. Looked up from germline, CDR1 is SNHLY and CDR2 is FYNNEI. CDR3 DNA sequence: TGTGCCAGCAGTGAGTGGAGTGGGGGGTATGAGCAGTTCTTC. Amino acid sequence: CASSEWSGGYEQFF.

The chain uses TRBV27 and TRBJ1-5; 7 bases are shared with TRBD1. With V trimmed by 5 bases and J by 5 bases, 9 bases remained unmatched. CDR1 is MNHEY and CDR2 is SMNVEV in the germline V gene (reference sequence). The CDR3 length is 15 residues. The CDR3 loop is CASSDRASGDQPQHF. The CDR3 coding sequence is TGTGCCAGCAGTGACAGGGCGAGTGGGGATCAGCCCCAGCATTTT.

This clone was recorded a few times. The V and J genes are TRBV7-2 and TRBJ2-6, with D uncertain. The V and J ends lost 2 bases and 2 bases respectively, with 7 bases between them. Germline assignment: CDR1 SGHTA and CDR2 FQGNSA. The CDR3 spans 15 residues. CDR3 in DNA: TGTGCCAGCAGCTTATATAGGGCTGGGGCCAACGTCCTGACTTTC. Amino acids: CASSLYRAGANVLTF.

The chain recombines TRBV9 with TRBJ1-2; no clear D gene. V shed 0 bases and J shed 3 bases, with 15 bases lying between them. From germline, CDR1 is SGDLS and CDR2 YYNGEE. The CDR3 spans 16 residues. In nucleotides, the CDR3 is TGTGCCAGCAGCGTAGTGCCCTCGGACGGACACTATGGCTACACCTTC. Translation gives CASSVVPSDGHYGYTF.

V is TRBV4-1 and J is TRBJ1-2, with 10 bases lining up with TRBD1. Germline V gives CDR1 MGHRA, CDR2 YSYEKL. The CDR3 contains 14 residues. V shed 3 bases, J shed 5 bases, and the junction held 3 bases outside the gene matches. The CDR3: CASSHRTGGYGYTF. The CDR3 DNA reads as TGCGCCAGCAGCCATAGGACAGGGGGTTATGGCTACACCTTC.